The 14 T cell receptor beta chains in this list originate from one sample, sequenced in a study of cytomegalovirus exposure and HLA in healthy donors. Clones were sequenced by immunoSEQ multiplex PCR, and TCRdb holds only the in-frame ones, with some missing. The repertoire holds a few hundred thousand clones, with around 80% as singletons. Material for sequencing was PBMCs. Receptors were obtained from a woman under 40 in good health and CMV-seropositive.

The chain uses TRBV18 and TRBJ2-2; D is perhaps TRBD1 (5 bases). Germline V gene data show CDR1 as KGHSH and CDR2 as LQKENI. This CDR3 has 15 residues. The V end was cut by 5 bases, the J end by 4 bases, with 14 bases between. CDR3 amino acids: CASSLDSTLTGELFF. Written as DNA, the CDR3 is TGTGCCAGCTCATTAGACAGCACACTCACCGGGGAGCTGTTTTTT. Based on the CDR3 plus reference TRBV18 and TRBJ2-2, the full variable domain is NAGVMQNPRHLVRRRGQEARLRCSPMKGHSHVYWYRQLPEEGLKFMVYLQKENIIDESGMPKERFSAEFPKEGPSILRIQQVVRGDSAAYFCASSLDSTLTGELFFGEGSRLTVL.

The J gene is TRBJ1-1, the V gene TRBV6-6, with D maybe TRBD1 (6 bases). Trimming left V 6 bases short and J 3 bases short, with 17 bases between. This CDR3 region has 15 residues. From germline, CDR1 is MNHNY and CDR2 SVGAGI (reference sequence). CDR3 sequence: CASSKNRVMDTEAFF. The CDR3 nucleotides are TGTGCCAGCAGCAAAAACAGGGTAATGGACACTGAAGCTTTCTTT.

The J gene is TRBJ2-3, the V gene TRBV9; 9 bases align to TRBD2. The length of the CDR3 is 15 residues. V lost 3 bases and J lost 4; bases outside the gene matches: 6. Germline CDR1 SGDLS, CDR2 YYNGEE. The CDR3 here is CASSDSGSGADTQYF. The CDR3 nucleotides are TGTGCCAGCAGCGATAGCGGGAGTGGCGCAGATACGCAGTATTTT.

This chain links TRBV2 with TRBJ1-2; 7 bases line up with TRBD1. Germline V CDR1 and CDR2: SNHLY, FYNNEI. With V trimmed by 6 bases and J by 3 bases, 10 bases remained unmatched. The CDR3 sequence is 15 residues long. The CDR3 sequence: CASSQAEGAHYGYTF. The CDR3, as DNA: TGTGCCAGCAGCCAAGCGGAGGGGGCCCACTATGGCTACACCTTC.

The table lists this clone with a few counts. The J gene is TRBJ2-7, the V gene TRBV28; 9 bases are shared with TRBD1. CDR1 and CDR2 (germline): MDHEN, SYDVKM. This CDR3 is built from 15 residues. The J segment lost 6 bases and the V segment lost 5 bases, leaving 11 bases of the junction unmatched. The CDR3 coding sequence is TGTGCCAGCAGTCCCCGGGACAGGGACTCTAGCGAGCAGTACTTC. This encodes CASSPRDRDSSEQYF.

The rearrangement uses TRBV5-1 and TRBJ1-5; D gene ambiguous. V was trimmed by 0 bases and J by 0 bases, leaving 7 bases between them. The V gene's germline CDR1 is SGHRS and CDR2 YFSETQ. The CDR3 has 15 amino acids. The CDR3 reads CASSLGVVSNQPQHF. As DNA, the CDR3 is TGCGCCAGCAGCTTGGGGGTGGTTAGCAATCAGCCCCAGCATTTT.

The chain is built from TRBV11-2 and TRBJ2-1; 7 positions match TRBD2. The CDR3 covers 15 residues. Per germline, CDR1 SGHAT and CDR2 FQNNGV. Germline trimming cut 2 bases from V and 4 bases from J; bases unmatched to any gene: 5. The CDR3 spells CASSLRMGGYNEQFF. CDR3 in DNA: TGTGCCAGCAGCTTACGTATGGGGGGGTACAATGAGCAGTTCTTC.

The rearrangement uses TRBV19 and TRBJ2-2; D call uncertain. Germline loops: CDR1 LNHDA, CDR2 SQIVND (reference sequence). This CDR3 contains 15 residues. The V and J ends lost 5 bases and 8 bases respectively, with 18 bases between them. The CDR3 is CASSPVQTLNGELFF. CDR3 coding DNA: TGTGCCAGTAGTCCGGTTCAGACTCTTAATGGGGAGCTGTTTTTT.

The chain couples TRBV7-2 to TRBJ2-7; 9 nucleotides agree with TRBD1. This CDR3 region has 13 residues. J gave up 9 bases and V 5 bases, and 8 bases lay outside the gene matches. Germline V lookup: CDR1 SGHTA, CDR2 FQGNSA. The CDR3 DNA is TGTGCCAGCAGCCTAGGGACAGGGAGGGTGCAGTACTTC. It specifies CASSLGTGRVQYF.

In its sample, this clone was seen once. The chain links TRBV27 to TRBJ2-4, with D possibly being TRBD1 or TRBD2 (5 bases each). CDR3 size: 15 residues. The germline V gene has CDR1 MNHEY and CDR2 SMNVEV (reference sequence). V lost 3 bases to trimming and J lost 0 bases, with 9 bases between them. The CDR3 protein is CASSLGDPAKNIQYF. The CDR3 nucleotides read TGTGCCAGCAGTTTGGGGGATCCAGCCAAAAACATTCAGTACTTC.

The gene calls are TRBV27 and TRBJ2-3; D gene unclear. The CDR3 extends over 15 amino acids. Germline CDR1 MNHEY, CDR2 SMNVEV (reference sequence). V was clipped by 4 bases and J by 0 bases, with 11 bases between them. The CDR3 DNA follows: TGTGCCAGCAGTTGGGCGTTCTGGAGCACAGATACGCAGTATTTT. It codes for CASSWAFWSTDTQYF.

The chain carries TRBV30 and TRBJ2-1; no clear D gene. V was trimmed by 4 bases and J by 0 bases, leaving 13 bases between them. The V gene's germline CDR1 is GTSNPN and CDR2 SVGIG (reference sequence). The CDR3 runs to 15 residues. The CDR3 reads CAWTHAGSSYNEQFF. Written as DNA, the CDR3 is TGTGCCTGGACCCATGCAGGTAGCTCCTACAATGAGCAGTTCTTC.

CDR3 region: CATSSGLREAFF. The CDR3 bases are TGTGCCACCAGCTCAGGACTGCGAGAAGCTTTCTTT. The chain combines TRBV15 with TRBJ1-1, with D unresolved. The CDR3 sequence is 12 residues long. CDR1 LNHNV and CDR2 YYDKDF come from the germline V gene (reference sequence). V dropped 5 bases and J dropped 8 bases, with 12 bases sitting between them.

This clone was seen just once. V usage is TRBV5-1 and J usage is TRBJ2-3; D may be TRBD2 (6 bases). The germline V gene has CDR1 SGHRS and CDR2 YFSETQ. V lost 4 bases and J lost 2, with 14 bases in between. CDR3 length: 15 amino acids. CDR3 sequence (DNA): TGCGCCAGCAGCAAACCGGGACTTATCACAGATACGCAGTATTTT. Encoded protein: CASSKPGLITDTQYF.